This T cell receptor (beta chain) was retrieved from a study of blood T cell repertoires in COVID-19. Study-level information: Samples taken during acute and convalescent COVID-19 were collected in the United States, Italy and Spain.

Sequenced by immunoSEQ multiplex PCR; TCRdb stores in-frame clones only, minus some. The sample lists approximately 150,000 clones, about 80% seen once, with more than 7.5% in the top ten. The clonotype comes from an older woman with acute or convalescent COVID-19. Material for sequencing was peripheral blood.

CDR3 sequence reads: CASSQGGGGALQETQYF. CDR3 nucleotide sequence: TGCGCCAGCAGCCAAGGGGGCGGGGGGGCCCTGCAAGAGACCCAGTACTTC. The V gene is TRBV4-1, the J gene TRBJ2-5, with TRBD2 matching over 9 bases. The CDR3 contains 17 residues. CDR1 and CDR2 (germline): MGHRA, YSYEKL. V trimming: 1 base; J trimming: 2 bases; junction bases outside the gene matches: 8.